This T cell receptor beta chain comes out of a study of tumor-infiltrating lymphocytes in primary liver carcinoma. The CDR3 has 13 amino acids. CDR1 and CDR2 (germline): MNHNY, SVGAGI (reference sequence). Note on this clonotype: One end of the junction is discordant with germline, which a read error may explain.

The authors made TCR beta cDNA from around 500 ng total RNA with a constant-region primer. ARM-PCR, slightly modified, supplied the TCR beta libraries through three nested multiplex PCR rounds. For approximately 11 cycles apiece, the opening two PCR rounds ran with TRBV1-TRBV30 forward primers and a C-beta reverse primer. One entry per CDR3 protein results from TCRdb running MiXCR on the multiplex PCR reads. The sample holds about 200,000 distinct CDR3 sequences, less than 65% seen once. Unsorted whole blood yielded the blood RNA, and germline DNA was also extracted. The chain combines TRBV6-6 with TRBJ2-6; D might be TRBD1 (5 bases). Sequenced sample: peripheral blood. This receptor was identified in a woman aged 60-70 years with primary liver carcinoma and hepatitis B virus infection. The CDR3 DNA is TGTGCCAGTAGTCTACCTGGGGCCAACGTCATGACTTTC. Residues: CASSLPGANVMTF.